This TCR beta chain stems from a study of cytomegalovirus exposure and HLA in healthy donors. PCR was performed using 60 Vbeta and 13 Jbeta primers. The assay was immunoSEQ multiplex PCR, and TCRdb's table has in-frame clones only and misses some. The table shows about 150,000 clones, with 70% to 80% occurring only once. V was cut by 1 base and J by 0 bases, with 11 bases left in between. The CDR3 runs 15 residues. Germline V lookup: CDR1 SGHRS, CDR2 YFSETQ. Sequenced sample: PBMCs. This clonotype originated in a middle-aged woman in good health and CMV-seronegative. The chain joins TRBV5-1 to TRBJ2-7; no clear D. The CDR3 loop is CASSLMSESSYEQYF. The CDR3 coding sequence is TGCGCCAGCAGCTTGATGTCGGAGAGCTCCTACGAGCAGTACTTC.